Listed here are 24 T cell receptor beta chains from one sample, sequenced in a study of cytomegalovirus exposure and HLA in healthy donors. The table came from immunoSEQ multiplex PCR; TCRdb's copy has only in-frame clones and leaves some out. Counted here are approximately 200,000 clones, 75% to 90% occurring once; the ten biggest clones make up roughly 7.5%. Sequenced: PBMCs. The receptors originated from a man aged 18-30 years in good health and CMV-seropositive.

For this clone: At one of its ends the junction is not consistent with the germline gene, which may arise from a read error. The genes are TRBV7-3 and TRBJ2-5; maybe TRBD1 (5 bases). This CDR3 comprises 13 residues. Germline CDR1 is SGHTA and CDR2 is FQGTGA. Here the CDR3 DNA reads TGTGCCAGCAGCTTAAGGGGCCAACAGACCCAGTACTTC. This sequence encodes CASSLRGQQTQYF.

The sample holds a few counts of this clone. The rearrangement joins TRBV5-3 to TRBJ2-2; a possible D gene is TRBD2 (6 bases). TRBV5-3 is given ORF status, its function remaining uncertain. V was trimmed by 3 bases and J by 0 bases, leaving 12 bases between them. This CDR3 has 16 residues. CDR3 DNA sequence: TGTGCCAGAAGCTCACCGGGACTCTCGAACACCGGGGAGCTGTTTTTT. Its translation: CARSSPGLSNTGELFF.

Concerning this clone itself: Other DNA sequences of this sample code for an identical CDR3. CDR3 sequence (DNA): TGTGCCACCCTACAGGAAAACTATGGCTACACCTTC. It translates to CATLQENYGYTF. V is TRBV11-2 and J is TRBJ1-2; D possibly corresponds to TRBD1 (5 bases). V lost 10 bases and J 2 bases, leaving 11 bases between the germline ends. Germline values: CDR1 SGHAT, CDR2 FQNNGV. The CDR3 has 12 amino acids.

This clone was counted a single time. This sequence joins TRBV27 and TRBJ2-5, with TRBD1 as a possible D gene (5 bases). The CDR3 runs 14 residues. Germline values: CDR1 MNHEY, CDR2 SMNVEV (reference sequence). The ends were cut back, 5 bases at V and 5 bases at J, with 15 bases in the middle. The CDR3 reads CASSRQGLRETQYF. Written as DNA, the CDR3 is TGTGCCAGCAGTCGCCAGGGCCTCCGGGAGACCCAGTACTTC.

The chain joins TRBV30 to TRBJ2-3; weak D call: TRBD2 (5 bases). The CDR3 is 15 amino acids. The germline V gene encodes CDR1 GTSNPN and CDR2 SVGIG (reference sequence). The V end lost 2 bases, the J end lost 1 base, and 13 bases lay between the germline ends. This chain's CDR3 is CAWSPQAGGTDTQYF. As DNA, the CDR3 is TGTGCCTGGAGTCCCCAGGCCGGGGGCACAGATACGCAGTATTTT.

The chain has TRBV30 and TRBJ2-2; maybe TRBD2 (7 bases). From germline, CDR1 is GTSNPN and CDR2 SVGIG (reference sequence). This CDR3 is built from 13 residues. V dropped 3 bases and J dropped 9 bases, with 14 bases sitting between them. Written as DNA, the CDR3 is TGTGCCTGGAGCGTTGCGGGGGCCAGGGAGCTGTTTTTT. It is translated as CAWSVAGARELFF.

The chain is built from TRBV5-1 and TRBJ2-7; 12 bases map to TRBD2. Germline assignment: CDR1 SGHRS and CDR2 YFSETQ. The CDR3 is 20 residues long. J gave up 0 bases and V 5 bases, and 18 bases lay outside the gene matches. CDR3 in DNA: TGCGCCAGCAGGTCGATCCTAGCGGGAGGGCTCGCGGATGCCTCCTACGAGCAGTACTTC. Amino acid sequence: CASRSILAGGLADASYEQYF. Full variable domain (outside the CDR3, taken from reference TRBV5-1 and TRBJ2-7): KAGVTQTPRYLIKTRGQQVTLSCSPISGHRSVSWYQQTPGQGLQFLFEYFSETQRNKGNFPGRFSGRQFSNSRSEMNVSTLELGDSALYLCASRSILAGGLADASYEQYFGPGTRLTVT.

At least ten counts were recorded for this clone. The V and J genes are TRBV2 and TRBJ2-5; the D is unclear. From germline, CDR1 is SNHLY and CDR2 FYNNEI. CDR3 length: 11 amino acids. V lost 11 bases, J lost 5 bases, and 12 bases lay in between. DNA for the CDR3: TGTGCCGGTGGTGTCCAGGAGACCCAGTACTTC. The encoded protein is CAGGVQETQYF.

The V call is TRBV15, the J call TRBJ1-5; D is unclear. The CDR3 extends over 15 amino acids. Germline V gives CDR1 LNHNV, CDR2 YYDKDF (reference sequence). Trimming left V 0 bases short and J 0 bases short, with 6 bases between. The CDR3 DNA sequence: TGTGCCACCAGCAGAGATGGCGGTAGCAATCAGCCCCAGCATTTT. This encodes CATSRDGGSNQPQHF. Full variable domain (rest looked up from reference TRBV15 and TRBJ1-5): DAMVIQNPRYQVTQFGKPVTLSCSQTLNHNVMYWYQQKSSQAPKLLFHYYDKDFNNEADTPDNFQSRRPNTSFCFLDIRSPGLGDTAMYLCATSRDGGSNQPQHFGDGTRLSIL.

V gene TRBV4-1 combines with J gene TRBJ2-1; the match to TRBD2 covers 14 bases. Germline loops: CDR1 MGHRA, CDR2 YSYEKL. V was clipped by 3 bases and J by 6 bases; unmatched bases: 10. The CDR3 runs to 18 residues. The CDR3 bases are TGCGCCAGCAGCCACGGGAGCGGGACTAGCGGGAGAGTCAATGAGCAGTTCTTC. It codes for CASSHGSGTSGRVNEQFF.

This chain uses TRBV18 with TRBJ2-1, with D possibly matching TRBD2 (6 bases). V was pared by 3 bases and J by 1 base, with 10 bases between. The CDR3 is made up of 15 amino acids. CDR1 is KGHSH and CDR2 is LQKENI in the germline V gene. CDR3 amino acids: CASSPAGTSYNEQFF. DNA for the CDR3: TGTGCCAGCTCACCCGCGGGAACTTCCTACAATGAGCAGTTCTTC.

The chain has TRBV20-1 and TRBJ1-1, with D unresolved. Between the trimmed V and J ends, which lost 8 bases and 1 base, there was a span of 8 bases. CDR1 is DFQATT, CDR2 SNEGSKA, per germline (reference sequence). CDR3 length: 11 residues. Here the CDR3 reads CSSPWNTEAFF. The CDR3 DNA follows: TGCAGTTCCCCATGGAACACTGAAGCTTTCTTT.

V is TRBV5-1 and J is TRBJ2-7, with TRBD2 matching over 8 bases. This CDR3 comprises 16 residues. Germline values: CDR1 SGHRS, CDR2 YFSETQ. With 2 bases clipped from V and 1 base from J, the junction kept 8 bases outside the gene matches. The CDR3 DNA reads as TGCGCCAGCAGCTTAAGGAGCGGGAGAGGATCCTACGAGCAGTACTTC. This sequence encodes CASSLRSGRGSYEQYF.

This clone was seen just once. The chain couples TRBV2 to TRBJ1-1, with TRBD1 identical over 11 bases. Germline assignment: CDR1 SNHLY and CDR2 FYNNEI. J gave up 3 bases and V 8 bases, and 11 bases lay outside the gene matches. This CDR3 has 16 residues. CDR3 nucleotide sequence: TGTGCCAGCTGGGGGACAGGGGGTGATTCGGACACTGAAGCTTTCTTT. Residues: CASWGTGGDSDTEAFF.

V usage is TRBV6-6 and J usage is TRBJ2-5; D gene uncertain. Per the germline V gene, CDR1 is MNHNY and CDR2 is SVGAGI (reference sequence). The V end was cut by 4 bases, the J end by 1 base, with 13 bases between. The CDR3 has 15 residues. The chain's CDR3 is CASSSRRSSQETQYF. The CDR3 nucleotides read TGTGCCAGCAGTTCCCGCCGGTCCTCCCAAGAGACCCAGTACTTC.

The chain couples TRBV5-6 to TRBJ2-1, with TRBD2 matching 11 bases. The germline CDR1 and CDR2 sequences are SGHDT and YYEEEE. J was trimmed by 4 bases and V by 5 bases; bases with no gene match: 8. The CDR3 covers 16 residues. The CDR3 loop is CASRVLAGGIYNEQFF. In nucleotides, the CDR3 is TGTGCCAGCAGAGTCTTAGCGGGAGGGATTTACAATGAGCAGTTCTTC. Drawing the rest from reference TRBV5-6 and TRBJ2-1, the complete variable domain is DAGVTQSPTHLIKTRGQQVTLRCSPKSGHDTVSWYQQALGQGPQFIFQYYEEEERQRGNFPDRFSGHQFPNYSSELNVNALLLGDSALYLCASRVLAGGIYNEQFFGPGTRLTVL.

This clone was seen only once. The CDR3 DNA is TGTGCCTGGTCGTCATGGACTAGCGGACGCTCCTACAATGAGCAGTTCTTC. Translating gives CAWSSWTSGRSYNEQFF. This chain uses TRBV30 with TRBJ2-1, with 10 positions matching TRBD2. The CDR3 consists of 17 residues. V lost 5 bases to trimming and J lost 0 bases; unmatched junction nucleotides: 10. CDR1 is GTSNPN and CDR2 is SVGIG in the germline V gene (reference sequence).

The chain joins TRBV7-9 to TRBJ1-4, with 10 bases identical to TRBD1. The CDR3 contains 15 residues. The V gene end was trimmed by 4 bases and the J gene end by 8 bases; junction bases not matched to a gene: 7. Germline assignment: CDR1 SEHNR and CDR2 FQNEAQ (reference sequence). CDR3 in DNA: TGTGCCAGCAGCTGGGGGACAGGGGAACGGGAAAAACTGTTTTTT. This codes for CASSWGTGEREKLFF.

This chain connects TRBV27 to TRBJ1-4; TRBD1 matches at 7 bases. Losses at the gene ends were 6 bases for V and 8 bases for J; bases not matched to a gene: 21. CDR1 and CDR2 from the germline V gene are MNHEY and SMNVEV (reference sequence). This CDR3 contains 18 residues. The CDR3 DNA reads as TGTGCCAGCAGCCCCCAAACCCGGTTCGACAGGGTTGACGAAAAACTGTTTTTT. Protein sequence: CASSPQTRFDRVDEKLFF.

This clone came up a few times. The CDR3 sequence: CASSLSGDGYTF. In DNA form, the CDR3 reads TGTGCCAGCAGCTTAAGCGGGGATGGCTACACCTTC. The rearrangement links TRBV7-3 to TRBJ1-2; D gene unclear. The germline CDR1 and CDR2 sequences are SGHTA and FQGTGA. The CDR3 has 12 amino acids. V lost 1 base and J lost 6, with 6 bases in between.

CDR3 residues: CASNRLAGIHNEQFF. The CDR3 DNA follows: TGTGCCAGTAACCGACTAGCGGGGATACACAATGAGCAGTTCTTC. The rearrangement uses TRBV6-9 and TRBJ2-1; 11 positions agree with TRBD2. This CDR3 contains 15 residues. V lost 9 bases and J lost 5; bases outside the gene matches: 9. The V gene's germline CDR1 is MNHGY and CDR2 SVAAGI.

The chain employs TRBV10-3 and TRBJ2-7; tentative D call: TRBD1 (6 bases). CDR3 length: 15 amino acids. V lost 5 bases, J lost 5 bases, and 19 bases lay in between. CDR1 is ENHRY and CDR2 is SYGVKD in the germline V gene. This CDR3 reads CAISPLTGSTDEQYF. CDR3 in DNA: TGTGCCATCAGTCCACTGACAGGATCTACGGACGAGCAGTACTTC.

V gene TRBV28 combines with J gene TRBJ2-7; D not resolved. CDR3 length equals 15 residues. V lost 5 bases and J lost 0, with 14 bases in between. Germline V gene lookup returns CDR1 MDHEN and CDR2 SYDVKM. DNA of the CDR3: TGTGCCAGCAGTGCCCCGGGTCTTAGCTCCTACGAGCAGTACTTC. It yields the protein CASSAPGLSSYEQYF.

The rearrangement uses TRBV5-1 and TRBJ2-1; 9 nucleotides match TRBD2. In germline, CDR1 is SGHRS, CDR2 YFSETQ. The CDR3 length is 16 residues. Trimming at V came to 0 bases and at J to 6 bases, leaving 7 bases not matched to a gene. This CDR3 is CASSLGLAGRGNEQFF. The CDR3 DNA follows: TGCGCCAGCAGCTTGGGGCTAGCGGGAAGAGGCAATGAGCAGTTCTTC.